The entry below gives a single TCR beta chain sequence along with its context. As yet, its antigen is unknown. This specimen comes from a study of cytomegalovirus exposure and HLA in healthy donors. Germline V gives CDR1 SGHAT, CDR2 FQNNGV. The V gene end was trimmed by 5 bases and the J gene end by 6 bases; junction bases not matched to a gene: 7. The CDR3 loop spans 14 amino acids. With 60 Vbeta and 13 Jbeta primers, the PCR was carried out. The protocol was immunoSEQ multiplex PCR, while the TCRdb copy is restricted to in-frame clones and leaves out a portion. Of 150,000 to 200,000 clones listed, just over 75% are singletons. Study results and caveats: Roughly uniform sequencing depth across donors was assumed, possibly incorrectly.

The chain links TRBV11-2 to TRBJ2-3; TRBD1 aligns across 8 bases. This clonotype originated in a woman aged 30 to 39 in good health and CMV-seropositive. Sequenced: PBMCs. CDR3 sequence: CASSPQGAGDTQYF. Here the CDR3 DNA reads TGTGCCAGCAGCCCCCAGGGGGCAGGGGATACGCAGTATTTT.